This TCR beta chain was sequenced during a study of cytomegalovirus exposure and HLA in healthy donors. Study at large: Researchers previously reported finding 90 million to 130 million unique TCR beta sequences from approximately 200 million T cells. Most donors, 70% to 85% of several hundred genotyped, fell in the Caucasian-associated ancestry cluster.

This clone occurred once. The antigen remains undetermined. Researchers ran the PCR with 60 Vbeta and 13 Jbeta primers. Original methodology: An analysis performed later counted 81 million or so unique TCR beta chains (approximately 11 million of them shared). Using immunoSEQ multiplex PCR, the repertoire was profiled, and TCRdb retains in-frame clones only, with some absent. V, J and clone size reflect that table, while D and trimming were determined from the DNA. The table lists 65,000 to 70,000 clones, 80% to 90% of them singletons. The study's findings and limits: An analysis that came later showed most CMV-associated TCR beta chains appearing HLA-restricted.

This receptor was identified in a woman between 25 and 40 years old in good health and CMV-seropositive. Sequencing used PBMCs.

The CDR3 coding sequence is TGTGCCAGCAGCCAACCGGGACAGGGACCCTACGAGCAGTACTTC. Translating it yields CASSQPGQGPYEQYF. The gene calls are TRBV5-4 and TRBJ2-7; 9 bases fit TRBD1. After removal of 4 bases from V and 2 bases from J, the junction contained 7 bases not matched to a gene. The CDR3 spans 15 residues. Looked up from germline, CDR1 is SGHNT and CDR2 is YYREEE (reference sequence).